The next 11 T cell receptor beta chains were all read from a single sample in a study of shared clonotypes between healthy human individuals. The table came from immunoSEQ multiplex PCR; TCRdb's copy has only in-frame clones and leaves some out. The data contain over 1.5 million clones, 95% to 99% of them singletons. What was sequenced was naive CD4+ T cells sorted from blood. The subset was: CD45RA+ positively selected. The origin of the receptors is a man aged 25-40 years in good health.

The chain joins TRBV7-8 to TRBJ2-2; TRBD1 agrees at 7 bases. This CDR3 is 16 amino acids long. The V gene's germline CDR1 is SGHVS and CDR2 FQNEAQ. V shed 2 bases and J 1 base; nucleotides not matched to a gene: 4. CDR3 DNA: TGTGCCAGCAGCTTAAGGGACAGCCTGAACACCGGGGAGCTGTTTTTT. This translates into CASSLRDSLNTGELFF.

This clone was observed a single time. V and J are TRBV10-3 and TRBJ2-3; D uncertain. CDR1 and CDR2 from the germline V gene are ENHRY and SYGVKD. Deletions cut 7 bases from V and 6 bases from J, with 11 bases between. The CDR3 extends over 12 amino acids. In nucleotides, the CDR3 is TGTGCCATCAATTGGGGATCCGATACGCAGTATTTT. This translates into CAINWGSDTQYF.

This chain links TRBV16 with TRBJ1-3, with 8 bases identical to TRBD1. In germline, CDR1 is KGHSY, CDR2 FQNENV. V trimming: 3 bases; J trimming: 0 bases; junction bases outside the gene matches: 4. The CDR3 sequence is 16 residues long. The CDR3 DNA reads as TGTGCCAGCAGCCAGAGAGACAGGGGCTCTGGAAACACCATATATTTT. Protein sequence: CASSQRDRGSGNTIYF.

The chain recombines TRBV5-1 with TRBJ2-3; no reliable D call. V was pared by 3 bases and J by 4 bases, with 12 bases between. This CDR3 spans 14 amino acids. Per germline, CDR1 SGHRS and CDR2 YFSETQ. CDR3 nucleotide sequence: TGCGCCAGCAGCTCCCGGACGAATTCAGATACGCAGTATTTT. Its translation: CASSSRTNSDTQYF.

The chain recombines TRBV5-4 with TRBJ2-3; 14 positions match TRBD2. In germline, CDR1 is SGHNT, CDR2 YYREEE (reference sequence). Trimming cost V 4 bases and J 5 bases; bases outside gene matches: 9. This CDR3 is built from 17 residues. CDR3 sequence: CASSAGLTSGRVDTQYF. The CDR3 coding sequence is TGTGCCAGCAGCGCCGGCTTGACTAGCGGGAGGGTAGATACGCAGTATTTT. Drawing the rest from reference TRBV5-4 and TRBJ2-3, the complete variable domain is ETGVTQSPTHLIKTRGQQVTLRCSSQSGHNTVSWYQQALGQGPQFIFQYYREEENGRGNFPPRFSGLQFPNYSSELNVNALELDDSALYLCASSAGLTSGRVDTQYFGPGTRLTVL.

The chain employs TRBV4-3 and TRBJ2-1; 10 nucleotides line up with TRBD2. The CDR3 loop spans 15 amino acids. The germline V gene encodes CDR1 LGHNA and CDR2 YSLEER. With V trimmed by 0 bases and J by 10 bases, 6 bases remained unmatched. CDR3 nucleotides: TGCGCCAGCAGCCAAGAGGAGCGGGAGGGCCGCGAGCAGTTCTTC. Protein: CASSQEEREGREQFF.

The chain combines TRBV27 with TRBJ2-1, with D uncertain. V gave up 5 bases and J gave up 8 bases, with 10 bases separating them. CDR1 is MNHEY and CDR2 is SMNVEV in the germline V gene (reference sequence). This CDR3 is 12 amino acids long. The DNA for the CDR3 is TGTGCCAGCAGTCCACGTACGGATGAGCAGTTCTTC. Its translation is CASSPRTDEQFF.

As regards this clone: Other DNA variants within this sample encode the same CDR3. This sequence joins TRBV9 and TRBJ2-2; D not resolved. This CDR3 has 13 amino acids. Germline loops: CDR1 SGDLS, CDR2 YYNGEE. Trimming pared 3 bases from V and 2 bases from J, leaving 5 bases between. The CDR3 loop is CASSAINTGELFF. In nucleotides, the CDR3 is TGTGCCAGCAGCGCAATAAACACCGGGGAGCTGTTTTTT. Using reference TRBV9 and TRBJ2-2 for the parts outside the CDR3, the full variable domain is DSGVTQTPKHLITATGQRVTLRCSPRSGDLSVYWYQQSLDQGLQFLIQYYNGEERAKGNILERFSAQQFPDLHSELNLSSLELGDSALYFCASSAINTGELFFGEGSRLTVL.

The chain employs TRBV6-5 and TRBJ2-1, with TRBD2 matching 8 bases. Trimming took 5 bases from V and 2 from J; bases not matched to a gene: 2. CDR1 and CDR2 from the germline V gene are MNHEY and SVGAGI. This CDR3 contains 14 residues. The CDR3 DNA sequence: TGTGCCAGCAGTGCGGGACTAGCCTACAATGAGCAGTTCTTC. This translates into CASSAGLAYNEQFF.

The chain is built from TRBV20-1 and TRBJ1-1, with D unclear. The germline gives CDR1 DFQATT, CDR2 SNEGSKA (reference sequence). The CDR3 runs 11 residues. Trimming took off 3 bases at V and 5 bases at J, with 7 bases between the two ends. In nucleotides, the CDR3 is TGCAGTGCTAGTAAGAGGACTGAAGCTTTCTTT. Translated, it gives CSASKRTEAFF.

The chain combines TRBV11-3 with TRBJ2-1, with TRBD1 matching over 7 bases. Germline V lookup: CDR1 SGHNT, CDR2 YENEEA. J gave up 9 bases and V 5 bases, and 10 bases lay outside the gene matches. The CDR3 consists of 14 residues. The chain's CDR3 is CASSQRTGEGEQFF. The CDR3 nucleotides read TGTGCCAGCAGCCAAAGAACAGGGGAAGGTGAGCAGTTCTTC.